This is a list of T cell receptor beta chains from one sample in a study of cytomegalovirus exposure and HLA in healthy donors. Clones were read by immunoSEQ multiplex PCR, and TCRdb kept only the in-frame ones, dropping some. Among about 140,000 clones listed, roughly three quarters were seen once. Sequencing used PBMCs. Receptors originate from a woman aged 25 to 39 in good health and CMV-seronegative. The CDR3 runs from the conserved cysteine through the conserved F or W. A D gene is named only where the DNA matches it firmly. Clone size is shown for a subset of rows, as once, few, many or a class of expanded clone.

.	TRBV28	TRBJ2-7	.	TGTGCCAGCAAGTCCCCCCACCAGGGAAGGGCCTACGAGCAGTACTTC	CASKSPHQGRAYEQYF
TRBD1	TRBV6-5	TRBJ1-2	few	TGTGCCAGCAGTCGCGAGGACAGGGCAAACTATGGCTACACCTTC	CASSREDRANYGYTF
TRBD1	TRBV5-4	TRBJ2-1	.	TGTGCCAGCAGCTTGGGACAGGGATCCTACAATGAGCAGTTCTTC	CASSLGQGSYNEQFF
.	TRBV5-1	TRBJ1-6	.	TGTGCCAGCAGCTGGGCTGGGCGATCACCCCTCCACTTT	CASSWAGRSPLHF
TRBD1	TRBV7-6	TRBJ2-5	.	TGTGCCAGCAGTTCTGTACAGGGGCTGGGAGAGACCCAGTACTTC	CASSSVQGLGETQYF
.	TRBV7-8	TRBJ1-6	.	TGTGCCAGCAGCCCAGATGGACAGCTGAATAATTCACCCCTCCACTTT	CASSPDGQLNNSPLHF
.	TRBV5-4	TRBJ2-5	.	TGTGCCAGCAGTGAGCTTTCTCGAGAGACCCAGTACTTC	CASSELSRETQYF
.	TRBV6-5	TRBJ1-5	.	TGTGCTGCGGGGGGGAGGTATCAGCCCCAGCATTTT	CAAGGRYQPQHF
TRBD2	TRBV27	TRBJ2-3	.	TGTGCCAGCAGTTTAAGCCTAGCGGGGACCATTTATACGCAGTATTTT	CASSLSLAGTIYTQYF
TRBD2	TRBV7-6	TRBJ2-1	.	TGTGCCAGCAGCCGTTCAGTAATGCGGGGGGATGCCCTGAATGAGCAGTTCTTC	CASSRSVMRGDALNEQFF
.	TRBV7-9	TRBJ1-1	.	TGTGCCAGCAGCTTAGAGGGGATTGAAGCTTTCTTT	CASSLEGIEAFF
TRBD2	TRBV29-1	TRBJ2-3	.	TGCAGCGCTGCCCGGGAGGGAGATACGCAGTATTTT	CSAAREGDTQYF
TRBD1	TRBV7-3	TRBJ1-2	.	TGTGCCAGCAGCTTACCTGGACAGGGACTCACCTTC	CASSLPGQGLTF
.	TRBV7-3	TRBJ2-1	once	TGTGCCAGCAGCTTAAACACGGGAACCTACAATGGGCAGTTCTTC	CASSLNTGTYNGQFF
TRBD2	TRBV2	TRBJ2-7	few	TGTGCCAGCAGTGCTGGCGGGAGATGGTGGGAGCAGTACTTC	CASSAGGRWWEQYF
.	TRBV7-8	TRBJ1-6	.	TGTGCCAGCAGGACTAACCCTGGCCCCCGAGGGTCACCCCTCCACTTT	CASRTNPGPRGSPLHF
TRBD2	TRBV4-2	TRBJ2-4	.	TGTGCCAGCAGCCAAGACTGGCTAGCGGGTAAAAACATTCAGTACTTC	CASSQDWLAGKNIQYF
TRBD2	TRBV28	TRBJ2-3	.	TGTGCCAGCAGTTCCCCCGGGACTAGCCGGAGCACAGATACGCAGTATTTT	CASSSPGTSRSTDTQYF
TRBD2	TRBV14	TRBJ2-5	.	TGTGCCAGCAGCCAAGACGGATGGTCGGGGGGGCGTTTGGAGACCCAGTACTTC	CASSQDGWSGGRLETQYF
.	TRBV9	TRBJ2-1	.	TGTGCCAGCAGTGCGACCCGTGACACCCCCAATGAGCAGTTCTTC	CASSATRDTPNEQFF
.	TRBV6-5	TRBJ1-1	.	TGTGCCAGCAGTTCCCCCAGCGGTAACACTGAAGCTTTCTTT	CASSSPSGNTEAFF
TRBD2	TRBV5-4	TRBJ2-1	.	TGTGCCAGCAGTCCCGGGGGGGTACTCTACAATGAGCAGTTCTTC	CASSPGGVLYNEQFF
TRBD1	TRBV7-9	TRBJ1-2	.	TGTGCCAGCAGCCTAACTGCGACAGGGGTTATGGGCTACACCTTC	CASSLTATGVMGYTF
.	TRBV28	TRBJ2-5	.	TGTGCCAGCAGTCATGCGGGTGAAGCGGGTAAAGAGACCCAGTACTTC	CASSHAGEAGKETQYF
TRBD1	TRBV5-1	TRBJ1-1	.	TGCGCCAGCAGCTTGGAGGTAGGGGGCTGTGAAGCTTTCTTT	CASSLEVGGCEAFF
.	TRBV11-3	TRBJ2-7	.	TGTGCCAGCAGCGCCTCTTTCTCCAGCGGCCTGTACTTC	CASSASFSSGLYF
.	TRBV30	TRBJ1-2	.	TGTGCCTGGAGTGTAGAGGGCTTCGGAGGCTACACCTTC	CAWSVEGFGGYTF
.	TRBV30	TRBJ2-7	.	TGTGCCTGGAGTGGCGGAATTAACTACGAGCAGTACTTC	CAWSGGINYEQYF
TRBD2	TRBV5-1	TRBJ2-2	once	TGCGCCAGCAGCTTGGGGACTAGCCATAACACCGGGGAGCTGTTTTTT	CASSLGTSHNTGELFF
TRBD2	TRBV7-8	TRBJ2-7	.	TGTGCCAGCAGCTTAACTAGCGGGAGCTTCTACGAGCAGTACTTC	CASSLTSGSFYEQYF
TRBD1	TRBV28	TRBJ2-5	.	TGTGCCAGCAGTTTCGGTCGGACAGGGCTTCAAGAGACCCAGTACTTC	CASSFGRTGLQETQYF
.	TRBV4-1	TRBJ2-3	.	TGCGCCAGCTCCTCAAGGGGTATAGATACGCAGTATTTT	CASSSRGIDTQYF
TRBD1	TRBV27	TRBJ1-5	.	TGTGCCAGCAGTCTTAACAGGGGCGGCCAGCCCCAGCATTTT	CASSLNRGGQPQHF
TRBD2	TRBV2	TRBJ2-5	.	TGTGCCACCGGGCGGGGGACCGGGGAGACCCAGTACTTC	CATGRGTGETQYF
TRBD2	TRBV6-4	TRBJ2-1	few	TGTGCCAGCAGTGGATCACTAGCGGGAGGCAATGAGCAGTTCTTC	CASSGSLAGGNEQFF
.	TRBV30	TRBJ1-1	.	TGTGCCTGGAGTGTAAATAGGAGGTCCCGGGCTTTCTTT	CAWSVNRRSRAFF
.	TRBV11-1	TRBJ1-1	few	TGTGCCAGCAGCTCTAGCCAGGGAGGGAACACTGAAGCTTTCTTT	CASSSSQGGNTEAFF
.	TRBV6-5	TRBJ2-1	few	TGTGCCAGCAGTAGAGGGTTGGGTCCCTACAATGAGCAGTTCTTC	CASSRGLGPYNEQFF
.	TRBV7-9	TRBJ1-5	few	TGTGCCAGCAGCTCCTGGAGGGGCCCTCATAGCAATCAGCCCCAGCATTTT	CASSSWRGPHSNQPQHF
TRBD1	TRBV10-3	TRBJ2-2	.	TGTGCCATCAGTTCGACAGGGCCGAGCACCGGGGAGCTGTTTTTT	CAISSTGPSTGELFF
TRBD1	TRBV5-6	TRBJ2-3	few	TGTGCCAGCAGCCCACTGACAGGGTCGAGGGATACGCAGTATTTT	CASSPLTGSRDTQYF